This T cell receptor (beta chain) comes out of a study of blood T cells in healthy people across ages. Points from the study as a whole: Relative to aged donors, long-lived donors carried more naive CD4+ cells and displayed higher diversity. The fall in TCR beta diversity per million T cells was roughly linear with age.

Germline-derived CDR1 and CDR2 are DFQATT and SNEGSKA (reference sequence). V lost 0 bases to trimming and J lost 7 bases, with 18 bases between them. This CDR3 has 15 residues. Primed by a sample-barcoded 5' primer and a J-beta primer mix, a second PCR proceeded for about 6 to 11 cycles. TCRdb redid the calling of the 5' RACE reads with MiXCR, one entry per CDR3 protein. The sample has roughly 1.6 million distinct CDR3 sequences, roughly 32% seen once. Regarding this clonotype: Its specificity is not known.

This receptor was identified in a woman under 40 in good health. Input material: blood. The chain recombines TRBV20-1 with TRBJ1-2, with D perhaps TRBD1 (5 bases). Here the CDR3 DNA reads TGCAGTGCTAGAGATGGACGGACACTCTGGGTTGGCTACACCTTC. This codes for CSARDGRTLWVGYTF.